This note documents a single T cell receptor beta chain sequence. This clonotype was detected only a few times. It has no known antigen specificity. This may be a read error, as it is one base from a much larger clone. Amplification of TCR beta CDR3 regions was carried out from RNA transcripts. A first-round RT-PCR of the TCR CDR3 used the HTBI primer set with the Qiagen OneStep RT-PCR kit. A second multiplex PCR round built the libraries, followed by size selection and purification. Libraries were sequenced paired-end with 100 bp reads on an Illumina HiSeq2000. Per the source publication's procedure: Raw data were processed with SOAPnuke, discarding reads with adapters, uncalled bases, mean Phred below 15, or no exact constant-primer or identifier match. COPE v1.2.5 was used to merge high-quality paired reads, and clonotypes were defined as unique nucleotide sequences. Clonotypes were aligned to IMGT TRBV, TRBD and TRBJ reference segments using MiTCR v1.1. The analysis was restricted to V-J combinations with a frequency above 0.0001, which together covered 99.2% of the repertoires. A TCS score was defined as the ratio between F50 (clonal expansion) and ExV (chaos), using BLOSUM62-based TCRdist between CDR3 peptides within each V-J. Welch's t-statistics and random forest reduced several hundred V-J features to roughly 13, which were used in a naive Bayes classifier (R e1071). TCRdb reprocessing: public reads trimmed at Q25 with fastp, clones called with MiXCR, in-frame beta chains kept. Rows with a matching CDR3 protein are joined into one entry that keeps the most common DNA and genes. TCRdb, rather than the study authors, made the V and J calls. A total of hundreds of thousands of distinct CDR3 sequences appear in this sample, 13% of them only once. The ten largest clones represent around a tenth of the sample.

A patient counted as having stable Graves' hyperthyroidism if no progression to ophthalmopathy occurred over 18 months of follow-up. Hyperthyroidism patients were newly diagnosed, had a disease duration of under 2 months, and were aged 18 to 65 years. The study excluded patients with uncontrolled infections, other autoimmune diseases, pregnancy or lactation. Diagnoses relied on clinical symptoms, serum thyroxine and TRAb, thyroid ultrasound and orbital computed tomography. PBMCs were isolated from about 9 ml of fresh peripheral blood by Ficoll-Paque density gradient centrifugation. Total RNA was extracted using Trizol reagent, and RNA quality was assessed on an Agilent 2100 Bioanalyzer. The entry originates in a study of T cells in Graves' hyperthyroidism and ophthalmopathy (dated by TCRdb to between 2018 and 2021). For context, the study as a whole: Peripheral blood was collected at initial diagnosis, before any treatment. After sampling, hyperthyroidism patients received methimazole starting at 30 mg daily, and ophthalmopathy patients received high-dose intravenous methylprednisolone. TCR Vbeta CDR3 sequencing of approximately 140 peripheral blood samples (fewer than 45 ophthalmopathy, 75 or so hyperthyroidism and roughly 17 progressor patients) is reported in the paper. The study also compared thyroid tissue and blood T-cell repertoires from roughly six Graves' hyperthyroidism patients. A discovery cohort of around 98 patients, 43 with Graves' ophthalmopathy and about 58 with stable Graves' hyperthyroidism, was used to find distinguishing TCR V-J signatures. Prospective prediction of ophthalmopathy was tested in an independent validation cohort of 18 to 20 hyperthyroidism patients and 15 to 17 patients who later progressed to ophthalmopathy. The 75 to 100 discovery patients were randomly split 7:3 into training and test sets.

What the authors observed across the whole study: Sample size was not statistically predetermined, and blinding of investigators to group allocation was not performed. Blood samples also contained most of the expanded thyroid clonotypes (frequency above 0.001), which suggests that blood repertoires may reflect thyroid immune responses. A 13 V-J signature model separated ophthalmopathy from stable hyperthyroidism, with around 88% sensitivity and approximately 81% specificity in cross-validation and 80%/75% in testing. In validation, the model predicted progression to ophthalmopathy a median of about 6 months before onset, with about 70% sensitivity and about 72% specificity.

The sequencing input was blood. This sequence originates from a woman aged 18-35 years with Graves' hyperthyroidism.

The DNA sequence is as follows: TGTGCCAGCAGTCCAGGGTTTACTGCCTACACCTTC. Its translation reads: CASSPGFTAYTF. The rearranged segments are TRBV28 and TRBJ1-2; matching of 5 bases hints at TRBD1 as the D gene. The germline V gene gives CDR1 as MDHEN and CDR2 as SYDVKM. The junction shows trimming of 5 bases on V and 10 bases on J, plus 14 bases between the germline ends. The CDR3 sequence holds 12 residues, the cysteine and phenylalanine included. Only the CDR3 region is kept as DNA, spanning 36 bases read in frame from base 1.